This T cell receptor (beta chain) was profiled in a study of Ad26.COV2.S vaccination and SARS-CoV-2 variants (dated by TCRdb to the early 2020s). Regarding the research as a whole: Vaccine-arm donors were drawn from COV1001, a multicentre, randomized, double-blind, placebo-controlled phase I-IIa trial of Ad26.COV2.S in healthy adults. Ad26.COV2.S was administered intramuscularly at 5 x 10^10 or 1 x 10^11 viral particles, either as a single shot or as two shots given 56 days apart. A total of roughly 32 samples were included in the TCR-sequenced set, comprising 19 Ad26.COV2.S vaccine recipients, 5 placebo recipients and 8 SARS-CoV-2 convalescent individuals. TCRbeta repertoire sequencing was used to assess the specificity and breadth of SARS-CoV-2-reactive T cell receptors after Ad26.COV2.S vaccination. Trial participants were randomized into five groups of five: low-dose or high-dose Ad26.COV2.S given once or twice, or placebo on both occasions. Blinding of investigators to trial group allocation was maintained during experiments and outcome assessment.

In the case of this clone: Its antigen is currently not known. Within one base of it there is no much larger clone, and no base qualities were kept.

General study outcomes and caveats: After vaccination, spike-specific CD8+ and CD4+ T cell responses were reported to show substantial breadth. Ad26.COV2.S recipients had higher spike-specific TCR breadth than placebo recipients (P = 0.0014). Comparable non-spike TCR breadth was observed between vaccine and placebo recipients, consistent with only spike being contained in the vaccine. Comparing responses between vaccine doses or regimens was not something the study was powered to do. The authors noted that the TCR breadth and depth analyses may have underestimated total T cell responses.

The meaning of the sample's treatment or condition label: roughly 20 received Ad26.COV2.S at low or high dose, single or two shots; 5 received placebo; per-sample allocation not given. For vaccine and placebo recipients, the sequenced repertoires came from samples collected on day 63 after the first injection. In Cohort 1b, some 25 adults aged 18-55 years were enrolled at a single site in Boston, USA, between 29 July and 7 August 2020. Ad26.COV2.S was a replication-incompetent adenovirus type 26 vector that expressed a prefusion-stabilized SARS-CoV-2 spike protein derived from the original Wuhan strain. TCRbeta CDR3 regions were sequenced with the immunoSEQ Assay. After extraction, genomic DNA underwent amplification by bias-controlled multiplex PCR, followed by high-throughput sequencing. Per the original workflow: To quantify the absolute abundance of each unique TCRbeta CDR3 region, sequences were collapsed and filtered. T cell fraction was estimated by normalizing TCRbeta template counts to usable DNA, with usable DNA measured through amplification of reference genes found in all nucleated cells. Repertoire TCRs were annotated as SARS-CoV-2-specific when V gene, CDR3 amino acid sequence and J gene were exactly matched to a known reactive TCR set. MIRA supplied the reference SARS-CoV-2 TCR set, which was filtered for enrichment in COVID-19-positive ImmuneCODE repertoires so that public or cross-reactive TCRs were removed. Drawing on the MIRA antigens, annotated TCRs were analysed further at the level of specific ORF or position within ORF. Breadth was defined as annotated unique rearrangements over total unique productive rearrangements; depth was the summed frequency of those rearrangements. Two-sided Wilcoxon rank-sum tests were used to compare TCR breadth between groups. Held by TCRdb, this immuneACCESS table contains in-frame sequences only and omits some clones. Under half of the omission traces to an unresolved V gene where checked; the cause of the rest is unknown. Clone size and the V and J calls come from that table; the DNA yielded D and trimming. In this sample the table shows roughly 500,000 clones, 89% of which occur a single time. Just over 2.5% of the sample comes from the top ten.

From the cysteine through the phenylalanine, the CDR3 covers 13 amino acids. Of all the DNA, just the CDR3 is kept, 39 bases in frame from base 1. Trimming removed 1 base from V and 8 bases from J, leaving 12 bases between the germline ends. CDR1 and CDR2 are read off the germline V gene (reference sequence) as GTSNPN and SVGIG. Material: peripheral blood, obtained in a trial of Ad26.COV2.S vaccine versus placebo. This clonotype originated in a person between 18 and 65 years old who received the Ad26.COV2.S COVID-19 vaccine or a placebo. Here the chain combines TRBV30 and TRBJ1-5, with the D segment identity uncertain. DNA sequence: TGTGCCTGGAGTGCCGATTTCCTTAAGCCCCAGCATTTT. This codes for CAWSADFLKPQHF.